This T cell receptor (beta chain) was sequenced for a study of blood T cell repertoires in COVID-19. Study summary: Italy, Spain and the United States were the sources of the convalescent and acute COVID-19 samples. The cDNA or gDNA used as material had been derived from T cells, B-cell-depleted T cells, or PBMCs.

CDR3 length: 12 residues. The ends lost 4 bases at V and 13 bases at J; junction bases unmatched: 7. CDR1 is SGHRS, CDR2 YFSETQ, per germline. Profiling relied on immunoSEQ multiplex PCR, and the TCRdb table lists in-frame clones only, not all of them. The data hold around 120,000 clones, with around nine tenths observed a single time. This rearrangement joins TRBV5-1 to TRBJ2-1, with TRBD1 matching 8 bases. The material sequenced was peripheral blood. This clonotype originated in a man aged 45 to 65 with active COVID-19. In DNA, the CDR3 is TGCGCCAGCAGCCCAGGACAGGGAGAACAGTTCTTC. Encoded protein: CASSPGQGEQFF.